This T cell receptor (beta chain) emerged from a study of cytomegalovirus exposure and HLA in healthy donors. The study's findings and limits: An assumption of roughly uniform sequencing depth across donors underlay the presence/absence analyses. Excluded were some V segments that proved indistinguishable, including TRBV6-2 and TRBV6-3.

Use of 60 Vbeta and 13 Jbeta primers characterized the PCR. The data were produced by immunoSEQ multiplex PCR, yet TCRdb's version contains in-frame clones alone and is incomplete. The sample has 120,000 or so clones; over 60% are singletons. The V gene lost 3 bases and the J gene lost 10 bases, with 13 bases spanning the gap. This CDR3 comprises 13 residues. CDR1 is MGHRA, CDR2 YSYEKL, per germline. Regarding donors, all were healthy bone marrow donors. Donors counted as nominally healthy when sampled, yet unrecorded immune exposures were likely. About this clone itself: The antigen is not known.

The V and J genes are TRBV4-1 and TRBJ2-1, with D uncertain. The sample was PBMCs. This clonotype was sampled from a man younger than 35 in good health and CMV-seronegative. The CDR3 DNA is TGCGCCAGCAGCCAGTCCTTTATCTCCGAGCAGTTCTTC. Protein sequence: CASSQSFISEQFF.